Shown below are 24 T cell receptor gamma chains from a single sample sequenced in a study of intestinal T cells in coeliac disease. TRG repertoires were amplified with LymphoTrack primers from approximately 200 ng of biopsy DNA. TCRdb reanalysed the multiplex PCR reads via CATT. Among around 600 gamma-chain clones, 50% to 60% were seen once, and the ten largest hold roughly 22%. Genomic DNA came from ten approximately 5-µm formalin-fixed paraffin-embedded scrolls per case. The sample comprised a duodenal biopsy. These receptors originate from a human donor who served as a control with a normal duodenal biopsy, not a healthy volunteer.

This clone appeared a few times. A read error likely explains why the TCRdb protein, taken from a much larger clone, differs from this DNA's translation at residue 4; the protein shown is translated from the DNA. V and J are TRGV8 and TRGJ1 or TRGJ2. The CDR3 is 14 amino acids. The germline CDR1 and CDR2 sequences are VENAVY and YDSYNSRV. CDR3 sequence (DNA): TGTGCCACCCGGGAGGCCTCAAATTATTATAAGAAACTCTTT. This gives the protein CATREASNYYKKLF.

This sequence joins TRGV4 and TRGJ1 or TRGJ2. CDR3 length equals 14 residues. The V gene end was trimmed by 12 bases and the J gene end by 7 bases; junction bases not matched to a gene: 21. The V gene's germline CDR1 is EGSTGY and CDR2 YDSYTSSV. CDR3 loop: CAHLGWAGRYKKLF. The CDR3 nucleotides are TGTGCCCACCTGGGATGGGCGGGGAGATATAAGAAACTCTTT.

This clone was seen only a few times. A read error is possible here, since a much larger clone lies one base away. At the DNA level, this CDR3 is encoded by other sequences in the same sample as well. The chain joins TRGV3 to TRGJ1 or TRGJ2. The CDR3 runs to 14 residues. V lost 4 bases and J lost 1; bases outside the gene matches: 7. Germline values: CDR1 VTNTFY, CDR2 YDVSTARD (reference sequence). Written as DNA, the CDR3 is TGTGCCACCTGGGATAGCCTAAATTATTATAAGAAACTCTTT. This gives the protein CATWDSLNYYKKLF.

This clone is classed as hyperexpanded. The CDR3 nucleotides are TGTGCTGCTCTGAAGTGGTATAAGAAACTCTTT. Its translation is CAALKWYKKLF. This chain uses TRGV10 with TRGJ1 or TRGJ2. TRGV10 is an open reading frame whose function is uncertain. This CDR3 is 11 amino acids long. V was clipped by 12 bases and J by 7 bases; unmatched bases: 10.

V is TRGV10 and J is TRGJP1. TRGV10 is assigned to the ORF class and has an uncertain function. J gave up 4 bases and V 8 bases, and 17 bases lay outside the gene matches. This CDR3 region has 17 residues. CDR3 nucleotides: TGTGCTGCGTGGGATTATGCGACCCCTGACACTGGTTGGTTCAAGATATTT. Its protein is CAAWDYATPDTGWFKIF.

This sequence joins TRGV10 and TRGJP1. TRGV10 is assigned to the ORF class and has an uncertain function. The V segment lost 14 bases and the J segment 0 bases; nucleotides outside the gene matches: 4. The CDR3 is 12 residues long. As DNA, the CDR3 is TGTGCTTTTAATACCACTGGTTGGTTCAAGATATTT. Protein: CAFNTTGWFKIF.

This clone has just a few counts. This DNA's translation differs at residue 10 from TCRdb's protein, which comes from a much larger clone; a read error is likely, and the protein shown is translated from the DNA. The chain uses TRGV10 and TRGJ1 or TRGJ2. TRGV10 qualifies as an ORF whose function is uncertain. The CDR3 is made up of 13 amino acids. The CDR3 DNA sequence: TGTGCTGCGTGGGTTCACATTTATTATAGGAAACTCTTT. Protein product: CAAWVHIYYRKLF.

J is TRGJ1 or TRGJ2 and V is TRGV10. Being an ORF, TRGV10 has a function that is uncertain. The V and J ends lost 8 bases and 2 bases, in that order; junction bases with no gene match: 13. The CDR3 sequence is 15 residues long. The CDR3 loop is CAAWGLFPDYYKKLF. The CDR3 DNA reads as TGTGCTGCGTGGGGATTATTCCCAGATTATTATAAGAAACTCTTT.

Of note for this clone: The protein in TCRdb stems from a much larger clone and differs at residue 4 from this DNA's translation, likely a read error; here the protein is translated from the DNA. The J gene is TRGJ1 or TRGJ2, the V gene TRGV4. Germline-derived CDR1 and CDR2 are EGSTGY and YDSYTSSV. The CDR3 consists of 14 residues. The CDR3 loop is CATRDPEGYYKKLF. For the CDR3, the DNA is TGTGCCACCCGGGATCCGGAGGGGTATTATAAGAAACTCTTT.

This clone was seen a handful of times. The protein TCRdb gives is from a much larger clone and does not agree with this DNA's translation at residue 9, likely a read error; the protein shown here comes from the DNA. The chain carries TRGV4 and TRGJP1. With 3 bases clipped from V and 6 bases from J, the junction kept 10 bases outside the gene matches. Germline V gene lookup returns CDR1 EGSTGY and CDR2 YDSYTSSV. This CDR3 is built from 15 residues. The CDR3 nucleotides read TGTGCCACCTGGGATTCCCCCACCGCTGGTTGGTTCAAGATATTT. As protein: CATWDSPTAGWFKIF.

The gene calls are TRGV8 and TRGJP2. The CDR3 is 14 residues long. Germline CDR1 reads VENAVY; CDR2 reads YDSYNSRV. In nucleotides, the CDR3 is TGTGCACTGGGTACCTATAGTAGTGATTGGATCAAGACGTTT. This sequence encodes CALGTYSSDWIKTF.

This clone occurred a few times. The gene calls are TRGV4 and TRGJ1 or TRGJ2. Germline V CDR1 and CDR2: EGSTGY, YDSYTSSV. This CDR3 has 11 amino acids. V gave up 7 bases and J gave up 13 bases; unmatched junction bases: 13. The DNA of the CDR3 is TGTGCCACCTGCGTTTTTTTAAGTAAACTCTTT. As protein: CATCVFLSKLF.

Judged by abundance, this clone is hyperexpanded. The chain carries TRGV3 and TRGJ1 or TRGJ2. J lost 3 bases, V lost 0 bases, and 2 bases had no gene match. CDR3 length: 13 amino acids. Germline-derived CDR1 and CDR2 are VTNTFY and YDVSTARD (reference sequence). In DNA form, the CDR3 reads TGTGCCACCTGGGACAGGGTTTATTATAAGAAACTCTTT. Residues: CATWDRVYYKKLF.

A few counts support this clone. J is TRGJ1 or TRGJ2 and V is TRGV3. J gave up 7 bases and V 0 bases, and 6 bases lay outside the gene matches. The CDR3 runs 13 residues. Per the germline V gene, CDR1 is VTNTFY and CDR2 is YDVSTARD (reference sequence). CDR3 coding DNA: TGTGCCACCTGGGACAGGCGGGACTATAAGAAACTCTTT. Protein sequence: CATWDRRDYKKLF.

The chain employs TRGV10 and TRGJ1 or TRGJ2. TRGV10 carries the ORF label, with uncertain function. The length of the CDR3 is 12 residues. The ends lost 8 bases at V and 13 bases at J; junction bases unmatched: 15. The CDR3 region is CAAWDLGIRKLF. As DNA, the CDR3 is TGTGCTGCGTGGGATTTGGGGATAAGAAAACTCTTT.

V is TRGV4 and J is TRGJP1. The CDR3 is 16 amino acids. Trimming removed 4 bases from V and 7 bases from J; junction bases left unmatched: 15. CDR1 is EGSTGY, CDR2 YDSYTSSV, per germline. CDR3 nucleotide sequence: TGTGCCACCTGGGACGTTGACACACCACTTGGTTGGTTCAAGATATTT. The encoded protein is CATWDVDTPLGWFKIF.

A note on this clone: A much larger clone differs by one base, so this may be a read error. The rearrangement joins TRGV2 to TRGJ1 or TRGJ2. Germline values: CDR1 EGSNGY, CDR2 YDSYNSKV. CDR3 length equals 12 residues. The trim removed 0 bases at V and 6 bases at J, leaving 2 bases unmatched. The CDR3 loop reads CATWDGPYKKLF. The CDR3 DNA sequence: TGTGCCACCTGGGACGGGCCTTATAAGAAACTCTTT.

By frequency in the sample, this clone is hyperexpanded (1% or more). The rearrangement uses TRGV3 and TRGJ1 or TRGJ2. Per the germline V gene, CDR1 is VTNTFY and CDR2 is YDVSTARD (reference sequence). The CDR3 runs 11 residues. V lost 8 bases to trimming and J lost 3 bases; unmatched junction nucleotides: 4. The DNA for the CDR3 is TGTGCCACCTTATTTTATTATAAGAAACTCTTT. This sequence encodes CATLFYYKKLF.

With regard to this clone: This sequence is one base from a far larger clone and is likely a read error. CDR3 DNA: TGTGCTGCGTGGGGAAAATATTATAAGAAACTCTTT. Translation: CAAWGKYYKKLF. The chain employs TRGV10 and TRGJ1 or TRGJ2. TRGV10 is noted as an ORF with a role that remains uncertain. The CDR3 has 12 residues. V was clipped by 8 bases and J by 4 bases; unmatched bases: 6.

This chain uses TRGV10 with TRGJ1 or TRGJ2. TRGV10 is given ORF status, its function remaining uncertain. The CDR3 runs 13 residues. V lost 8 bases and J lost 3; bases outside the gene matches: 8. The CDR3 DNA follows: TGTGCTGCGTGGGACCTTATTTATTATAAGAAACTCTTT. The encoded protein is CAAWDLIYYKKLF.

The chain uses TRGV2 and TRGJP2. The V segment lost 12 bases and the J segment 10 bases; nucleotides outside the gene matches: 20. CDR1 EGSNGY and CDR2 YDSYNSKV come from the germline V gene. This CDR3 comprises 14 residues. CDR3 DNA sequence: TGTGCCCACCTGGGAGGGGGTTCTAGTTGGATCAAGACGTTT. Amino acid sequence: CAHLGGGSSWIKTF.

The V gene is TRGV10, the J gene TRGJ1 or TRGJ2. TRGV10 carries the ORF label, with uncertain function. The CDR3 length is 14 residues. The V segment lost 8 bases and the J segment 5 bases; nucleotides outside the gene matches: 13. CDR3 loop: CAAWGPRGNYKKLF. The DNA of the CDR3 is TGTGCTGCGTGGGGCCCGAGGGGGAATTATAAGAAACTCTTT.

The CDR3 spells CAAAEVYKKLF. CDR3 nucleotides: TGTGCTGCTGCTGAAGTGTATAAGAAACTCTTT. The J gene is TRGJ1 or TRGJ2, the V gene TRGV10. TRGV10 is recorded as an ORF, its role being uncertain. The CDR3 is 11 residues long. With V trimmed by 12 bases and J by 7 bases, 10 bases remained unmatched.

V and J are TRGV2 and TRGJP2. Germline values: CDR1 EGSNGY, CDR2 YDSYNSKV. J lost 14 bases, V lost 4 bases, and 19 bases had no gene match. This CDR3 spans 15 amino acids. The chain's CDR3 is CATWERAGGLGIKTF. CDR3 in DNA: TGTGCCACCTGGGAACGGGCGGGGGGATTGGGAATCAAGACGTTT.